The 25 T cell receptor beta chains reported below all come from one sample, sequenced in a study of blood T cell repertoires in COVID-19. Assay used: immunoSEQ multiplex PCR; TCRdb lists only in-frame clones, some missing. The sample records some 70,000 clones, about nine tenths being singletons. The sequenced material came from peripheral blood. The receptors shown here come from a man between 25 and 39 years old with acute or convalescent COVID-19.

The J gene is TRBJ1-5, the V gene TRBV7-8, with D possibly being TRBD1 (5 bases). The CDR3 length is 14 residues. Germline V gene data show CDR1 as SGHVS and CDR2 as FQNEAQ. V lost 3 bases and J lost 7, with 13 bases in between. This chain's CDR3 is CASSFGGAGQPQHF. Written as DNA, the CDR3 is TGTGCCAGCAGCTTTGGAGGGGCTGGACAGCCCCAGCATTTT.

Points on this clone: The junction does not match germline at one end; this may be a read error. V and J are TRBV3-1 (or the pseudogene TRBV3-2) and TRBJ1-1; D remains unclear. Germline V gives CDR1 LGHDT, CDR2 YNNKEL (reference sequence). The CDR3 has 11 residues. The CDR3 here is CASSQGPEAFF. The CDR3 coding sequence is TGTGCCAGCAGTCAAGGGCCTGAAGCTTTCTTT.

The chain links TRBV11-2 to TRBJ1-3; no definite D call. The CDR3 has 17 amino acids. CDR1 is SGHAT and CDR2 is FQNNGV in the germline V gene. Deletions cut 5 bases from V and 4 bases from J, with 21 bases between. The CDR3 nucleotides are TGTGCCAGCAGCGTCCGAGGGAAGGGTTCGGCGGGAAACACCATATATTTT. Residues: CASSVRGKGSAGNTIYF.

Turning to this clone: The same CDR3 is also encoded by other DNA sequences in this sample. This chain joins TRBV9 and TRBJ2-3, with a weak D call TRBD2 (5 bases). The V and J ends lost 2 bases and 1 base respectively, with 5 bases between them. From germline, CDR1 is SGDLS and CDR2 YYNGEE. CDR3 length: 13 amino acids. CDR3 in DNA: TGTGCCAGCAGCGTCGGGGGCACAGATACGCAGTATTTT. Translated: CASSVGGTDTQYF.

The V call is TRBV19, the J call TRBJ1-5; 7 bases line up with TRBD1. Germline CDR1 and CDR2: LNHDA and SQIVND (reference sequence). The CDR3 is 15 residues long. The J segment lost 4 bases and the V segment lost 3 bases, leaving 6 bases of the junction unmatched. CDR3 in DNA: TGTGCCAGTAGTATCATAGGGGGCGGGAATCAGCCCCAGCATTTT. As protein: CASSIIGGGNQPQHF.

The sample holds one count of this clone. The chain links TRBV10-3 to TRBJ1-1, with D hard to call. CDR1 ENHRY and CDR2 SYGVKD come from the germline V gene. The CDR3 is 14 amino acids. The V gene lost 0 bases and the J gene lost 4 bases, with 9 bases spanning the gap. CDR3 loop: CAISESGWATEAFF. CDR3 nucleotide sequence: TGTGCCATCAGTGAGTCGGGCTGGGCCACTGAAGCTTTCTTT.

The V and J genes are TRBV9 and TRBJ1-1; 9 nucleotides agree with TRBD1. The CDR3 loop spans 20 amino acids. Germline V gene lookup returns CDR1 SGDLS and CDR2 YYNGEE. V shed 4 bases and J 0 bases; nucleotides not matched to a gene: 19. The CDR3 is CASSPRETGGVWRMNTEAFF. CDR3 DNA sequence: TGTGCCAGCAGCCCGAGGGAAACAGGGGGCGTGTGGCGAATGAACACTGAAGCTTTCTTT.

This clone came up once. The chain links TRBV27 to TRBJ2-3; 7 positions match TRBD1. CDR1 and CDR2 (germline): MNHEY, SMNVEV (reference sequence). The CDR3 totals 14 residues. Germline trimming cut 7 bases from V and 4 bases from J; bases unmatched to any gene: 8. CDR3 loop: CASTRRGPADTQYF. The CDR3 region has the DNA TGTGCCAGCACCAGAAGGGGGCCGGCAGATACGCAGTATTTT.

The gene calls are TRBV7-8 and TRBJ2-7; possibly TRBD1 for D (5 bases). CDR1 and CDR2 (germline): SGHVS, FQNEAQ. Trimming took off 0 bases at V and 2 bases at J, with 8 bases between the two ends. CDR3 length: 14 amino acids. CDR3 in amino acids: CASSLASGTYEQYF. In DNA form, the CDR3 reads TGTGCCAGCAGCTTAGCCTCAGGGACCTACGAGCAGTACTTC.

The chain joins TRBV13 to TRBJ2-1; D is perhaps TRBD2 (5 bases). V dropped 2 bases and J dropped 8 bases, with 13 bases sitting between them. CDR1 and CDR2 (germline): PRHDT, FYEKMQ (reference sequence). This CDR3 is built from 14 residues. CDR3 coding DNA: TGTGCCAGCAGCTTATTCGGGGAAGGTGATGAGCAGTTCTTC. It encodes CASSLFGEGDEQFF.

This clone occurred once. V gene TRBV7-2 combines with J gene TRBJ2-5; D may be TRBD1 (5 bases). The ends were cut back, 2 bases at V and 7 bases at J, with 8 bases in the middle. CDR3 length: 12 residues. Germline V gene data show CDR1 as SGHTA and CDR2 as FQGNSA. The CDR3 sequence is CASSLLTGTQYF. In DNA, the CDR3 is TGTGCCAGCAGCTTACTTACAGGGACCCAGTACTTC.

CDR3 sequence: CASSSSGRMGLGSYEQYF. The DNA of the CDR3 is TGTGCCAGCAGCTCTAGCGGGAGGATGGGGTTGGGCTCCTACGAGCAGTACTTC. The rearrangement links TRBV7-2 to TRBJ2-7, with 11 bases lining up with TRBD2. CDR1 is SGHTA and CDR2 is FQGNSA in the germline V gene. V trimming: 4 bases; J trimming: 0 bases; junction bases outside the gene matches: 11. CDR3 size: 18 residues.

J is TRBJ1-5 and V is TRBV5-5; TRBD1 might be the D (5 bases). The germline CDR1 and CDR2 sequences are SGHKS and YYEKEE (reference sequence). The CDR3 is 13 residues long. Deletions cut 0 bases from V and 6 bases from J, with 7 bases between. CDR3 region: CASSLGGTQPQHF. CDR3 in DNA: TGTGCCAGCAGCTTGGGCGGGACTCAGCCCCAGCATTTT.

The sample holds many counts of this clone. The chain employs TRBV2 and TRBJ2-7, with D possibly TRBD1 on 5 matching bases. Germline V gene data show CDR1 as SNHLY and CDR2 as FYNNEI. V dropped 6 bases and J dropped 2 bases, with 8 bases sitting between them. The CDR3 runs 12 residues. CDR3 amino acids: CASRTETYEQYF. CDR3 DNA: TGTGCCAGCAGGACAGAGACCTACGAGCAGTACTTC.

This chain joins TRBV6-5 and TRBJ2-7, with D possibly TRBD2 on 5 matching bases. With 6 bases removed from V and 2 bases from J, the gap between germline ends came to 17 bases. This CDR3 comprises 15 residues. In germline, CDR1 is MNHEY, CDR2 SVGAGI. The DNA for the CDR3 is TGTGCCAGCAGCCTACGCGGGTCATTAACCTACGAGCAGTACTTC. Amino acids: CASSLRGSLTYEQYF.

This chain uses TRBV19 with TRBJ2-1; 14 nucleotides line up with TRBD2. This CDR3 comprises 18 residues. V shed 6 bases and J 1 base; nucleotides not matched to a gene: 8. Germline CDR1 is LNHDA and CDR2 is SQIVND (reference sequence). CDR3 bases: TGTGCCAGTAGCCCGGGACTAGCGGGAGTATCGTCCTACAATGAGCAGTTCTTC. Protein: CASSPGLAGVSSYNEQFF. The full variable domain, its missing parts supplied by reference TRBV19 and TRBJ2-1, is DGGITQSPKYLFRKEGQNVTLSCEQNLNHDAMYWYRQDPGQGLRLIYYSQIVNDFQKGDIAEGYSVSREKKESFPLTVTSAQKNPTAFYLCASSPGLAGVSSYNEQFFGPGTRLTVL.

The V and J genes are TRBV7-2 and TRBJ2-5; 9 bases map to TRBD1. V shed 3 bases and J 4 bases; nucleotides not matched to a gene: 3. Germline V lookup: CDR1 SGHTA, CDR2 FQGNSA. The CDR3 covers 14 residues. The CDR3 is CASSFNRGRETQYF. The CDR3 region has the DNA TGTGCCAGCAGCTTCAACAGGGGGCGAGAGACCCAGTACTTC. Based on the CDR3 plus reference TRBV7-2 and TRBJ2-5, the full variable domain is GAGVSQSPSNKVTEKGKDVELRCDPISGHTALYWYRQSLGQGLEFLIYFQGNSAPDKSGLPSDRFSAERTGGSVSTLTIQRTQQEDSAVYLCASSFNRGRETQYFGPGTRLLVL.

CDR3 nucleotide sequence: TGCGCCAGCAGCTTGCCGTCGGGACAGGGGGATCGAAAACTGTTTTTT. This codes for CASSLPSGQGDRKLFF. The chain carries TRBV5-1 and TRBJ1-4, with TRBD1 matching 11 bases. Trimming took 1 base from V and 10 from J; bases not matched to a gene: 9. From germline, CDR1 is SGHRS and CDR2 YFSETQ. The CDR3 runs 16 residues.

This clone appeared once. CDR3 amino acids: CASSYRQGDRGNEQFF. The CDR3 DNA is TGTGCCAGCAGCTACCGACAGGGGGATAGAGGCAATGAGCAGTTCTTC. The chain has TRBV7-9 and TRBJ2-1; TRBD1 matches 9 bases. The germline gives CDR1 SEHNR, CDR2 FQNEAQ (reference sequence). The trim removed 4 bases at V and 6 bases at J, leaving 10 bases unmatched. The CDR3 covers 16 residues.

The V and J genes are TRBV29-1 and TRBJ1-2, with TRBD1 matching over 7 bases. Losses at the gene ends were 3 bases for V and 0 bases for J; bases not matched to a gene: 1. Per the germline V gene, CDR1 is SQVTM and CDR2 is ANQGSEA. The CDR3 covers 13 residues. This CDR3 is CSVDDRANYGYTF. CDR3 nucleotide sequence: TGCAGCGTTGATGACAGGGCTAACTATGGCTACACCTTC.

This clone was recorded only once. The rearrangement uses TRBV3-1 (or the pseudogene TRBV3-2) and TRBJ2-2; D possibly corresponds to TRBD1 (6 bases). The CDR3 totals 16 residues. The V end lost 5 bases, the J end lost 4 bases, and 17 bases lay between the germline ends. The germline V gene has CDR1 LGHDT and CDR2 YNNKEL (reference sequence). The DNA for the CDR3 is TGTGCCAGCAGCTACGTACCCACAGGGCCCACCGGGGAGCTGTTTTTT. Encoded protein: CASSYVPTGPTGELFF.

The CDR3 DNA follows: TGCGCCAGCAGTCCGGGACAGGAGTTCTACGAGCAGTACTTC. Protein sequence: CASSPGQEFYEQYF. The V and J genes are TRBV4-1 and TRBJ2-7; 8 nucleotides align to TRBD1. Germline V gene sequence: CDR1 MGHRA, CDR2 YSYEKL. There are 14 residues in the CDR3. The junction had 7 bases not matched to a gene; V was cut back by 6 bases and J by 3 bases.

The chain is built from TRBV3-1 (or the pseudogene TRBV3-2) and TRBJ2-1; 12 bases fit TRBD2. The V gene end was trimmed by 4 bases and the J gene end by 0 bases; junction bases not matched to a gene: 10. The CDR3 length is 19 residues. Germline V CDR1 and CDR2: LGHDT, YNNKEL (reference sequence). The CDR3 region has the DNA TGTGCCAGCAGCCCCCACCCCGGACTAGCGGGACCCTCCTACAATGAGCAGTTCTTC. This codes for CASSPHPGLAGPSYNEQFF.

The chain joins TRBV9 to TRBJ1-5; D is undetermined. CDR1 and CDR2 (germline): SGDLS, YYNGEE. The CDR3 has 16 residues. Trimming cost V 0 bases and J 2 bases, with 12 bases left between them. CDR3 coding DNA: TGTGCCAGCAGCGTAGATCCCCATCCGGGCAATCAGCCCCAGCATTTT. Protein: CASSVDPHPGNQPQHF.

The chain recombines TRBV24-1 with TRBJ2-3, with 8 bases that match TRBD1. The germline V gene encodes CDR1 KGHDR and CDR2 SFDVKD. J lost 7 bases, V lost 1 base, and 3 bases had no gene match. This CDR3 has 14 residues. The CDR3 sequence is CATSDLHRGNTQYF. Written as DNA, the CDR3 is TGTGCCACCAGTGATTTACACAGGGGGAATACGCAGTATTTT.